These 19 T cell receptor beta chains originate from one sample sequenced in a study of blood T cell repertoires in COVID-19. Data came from immunoSEQ multiplex PCR; TCRdb stores just in-frame clones and leaves some out. The sample carries 150,000 to 200,000 clones, over 75% recorded once. The sequenced sample consisted of peripheral blood. These receptors were taken from a man aged 55 to 70 with acute or convalescent COVID-19.

The CDR3 bases are TGTGCCAGCAGTGACTCGAACTTCCCGAACACCGGGGAGCTGTTTTTT. Amino acids: CASSDSNFPNTGELFF. The rearrangement joins TRBV6-4 to TRBJ2-2; D is unresolved. This CDR3 is 16 amino acids long. The ends were cut back, 0 bases at V and 0 bases at J, with 8 bases in the middle. Germline loops: CDR1 MRHNA, CDR2 SNTAGT.

The chain has TRBV5-1 and TRBJ1-5; tentatively, D is TRBD1 (6 bases). Germline loops: CDR1 SGHRS, CDR2 YFSETQ. V was trimmed by 2 bases and J by 5 bases, leaving 11 bases between them. The CDR3 sequence is 14 residues long. This chain's CDR3 is CASSLIQGDQPQHF. The CDR3, as DNA: TGCGCCAGCAGCTTAATACAGGGAGATCAGCCCCAGCATTTT.

The J gene is TRBJ1-5, the V gene TRBV9; tentative D call: TRBD1 (6 bases). Germline assignment: CDR1 SGDLS and CDR2 YYNGEE. This CDR3 spans 18 amino acids. The V end lost 4 bases, the J end lost 1 base, and 21 bases lay between the germline ends. The CDR3 spells CASSLLGGPGWSNQPQHF. For the CDR3, the DNA is TGTGCCAGCAGCCTTCTGGGGGGGCCAGGGTGGAGCAATCAGCCCCAGCATTTT.

The gene calls are TRBV3-1 (or the pseudogene TRBV3-2) and TRBJ2-5; D is unresolved. CDR3 length equals 11 residues. Deletions cut 2 bases from V and 9 bases from J, with 7 bases between. Germline loops: CDR1 LGHDT, CDR2 YNNKEL (reference sequence). The CDR3 nucleotides are TGTGCCAGCAGCCAATCGGCGGCCCAGTACTTC. This sequence encodes CASSQSAAQYF.

The genes are TRBV18 and TRBJ1-4, with TRBD1 identical over 7 bases. The CDR3 runs 17 residues. The V and J ends lost 4 bases and 0 bases, in that order; junction bases with no gene match: 8. CDR1 is KGHSH and CDR2 is LQKENI in the germline V gene. CDR3 amino acids: CASSLRQGDATNEKLFF. The CDR3 DNA reads TGTGCCAGCTCACTCAGACAGGGAGATGCAACTAATGAAAAACTGTTTTTT.

For this clone: This sample includes further DNA sequences coding for the same CDR3. The genes are TRBV18 and TRBJ2-2; TRBD1 aligns across 7 bases. Germline CDR1 KGHSH, CDR2 LQKENI. This CDR3 is 16 amino acids long. Trimming at V came to 0 bases and at J to 1 base, leaving 2 bases not matched to a gene. The CDR3 here is CASSPPGTVNTGELFF. The CDR3 DNA reads as TGTGCCAGCTCACCACCAGGGACAGTGAACACCGGGGAGCTGTTTTTT. The entire variable domain, with the rest obtained from reference TRBV18 and TRBJ2-2, is as follows: NAGVMQNPRHLVRRRGQEARLRCSPMKGHSHVYWYRQLPEEGLKFMVYLQKENIIDESGMPKERFSAEFPKEGPSILRIQQVVRGDSAAYFCASSPPGTVNTGELFFGEGSRLTVL.

This clone was counted once. This chain joins TRBV29-1 and TRBJ1-5; a possible D gene is TRBD1 (5 bases). Looked up from germline, CDR1 is SQVTM and CDR2 is ANQGSEA. This CDR3 comprises 14 residues. Trimming took off 5 bases at V and 6 bases at J, with 17 bases between the two ends. CDR3 residues: CSVNDGGTGQPQHF. In nucleotides, the CDR3 is TGCAGCGTTAACGACGGGGGTACCGGTCAGCCCCAGCATTTT.

V and J are TRBV5-4 and TRBJ2-5; 7 bases match TRBD2. The trim removed 2 bases at V and 5 bases at J, leaving 6 bases unmatched. Germline V lookup: CDR1 SGHNT, CDR2 YYREEE (reference sequence). This CDR3 is built from 14 residues. The CDR3 DNA sequence: TGTGCCAGCAGCTTCGGGGGGATGCCGGAGACCCAGTACTTC. Protein product: CASSFGGMPETQYF.

The gene calls are TRBV7-2 and TRBJ1-5; TRBD1 is a possible D gene (5 bases). The CDR3 sequence is 16 residues long. CDR1 is SGHTA, CDR2 FQGNSA, per germline. Trimming removed 5 bases at V and 3 bases at J, with 17 bases between. The CDR3 sequence: CASSPWRGFPNQPQHF. CDR3 nucleotide sequence: TGTGCCAGCAGCCCCTGGCGGGGGTTTCCCAATCAGCCCCAGCATTTT.

The chain carries TRBV24-1 and TRBJ2-2; 7 bases line up with TRBD1. V was clipped by 4 bases and J by 0 bases; unmatched bases: 7. In germline, CDR1 is KGHDR, CDR2 SFDVKD. The CDR3 is 17 amino acids. This chain's CDR3 is CATSDTTGKANTGELFF. DNA of the CDR3: TGTGCCACCAGTGACACGACAGGGAAAGCGAACACCGGGGAGCTGTTTTTT.

J is TRBJ1-2 and V is TRBV6-5; D is uncertain. The V end was cut by 6 bases, the J end by 0 bases, with 11 bases between. The V gene's germline CDR1 is MNHEY and CDR2 SVGAGI. The CDR3 has 14 residues. The CDR3 protein is CASRREGTNYGYTF. The CDR3 nucleotides read TGTGCCAGCAGGAGGGAGGGAACTAACTATGGCTACACCTTC.

The V and J genes are TRBV5-6 and TRBJ1-1; 7 nucleotides line up with TRBD1. The CDR3 sequence is 15 residues long. Per germline, CDR1 SGHDT and CDR2 YYEEEE. The junction had 8 bases not matched to a gene; V was cut back by 5 bases and J by 1 base. CDR3 amino acids: CASSARGFGNTEAFF. CDR3 coding DNA: TGTGCCAGCAGTGCCAGGGGGTTCGGGAACACTGAAGCTTTCTTT. The full variable domain, completed using reference TRBV5-6 and TRBJ1-1, is DAGVTQSPTHLIKTRGQQVTLRCSPKSGHDTVSWYQQALGQGPQFIFQYYEEEERQRGNFPDRFSGHQFPNYSSELNVNALLLGDSALYLCASSARGFGNTEAFFGQGTRLTVV.

This clone has more than one count but fewer than ten. The V call is TRBV4-1, the J call TRBJ1-4; D remains unclear. V dropped 4 bases and J dropped 8 bases, with 14 bases sitting between them. The CDR3 contains 14 residues. Germline CDR1 and CDR2: MGHRA and YSYEKL. The CDR3 is CASSPGRVREKLFF. CDR3 DNA sequence: TGCGCCAGCAGCCCGGGGAGGGTGAGGGAAAAACTGTTTTTT.

This clone was observed a handful of times. The CDR3 nucleotides are TGTGCCAGCAGTATCGGGACAGGGTCTGACGAGCAGTACTTC. It specifies CASSIGTGSDEQYF. This rearrangement joins TRBV6-5 to TRBJ2-7, with 9 bases identical to TRBD1. Germline CDR1 reads MNHEY; CDR2 reads SVGAGI. The CDR3 is 14 residues long. V shed 5 bases, J shed 5 bases, and the junction held 7 bases outside the gene matches.

Remarks on this clone: In the same sample, other DNA sequences code for this CDR3. This chain uses TRBV19 with TRBJ2-3; D gene unclear. This CDR3 spans 14 amino acids. Germline V CDR1 and CDR2: LNHDA, SQIVND (reference sequence). Trimming stripped 1 base from V and 0 bases from J, with 5 bases between. CDR3 DNA: TGTGCCAGTAGTATAGGGAGAAGCACAGATACGCAGTATTTT. It codes for CASSIGRSTDTQYF. Supplemented by reference TRBV19 and TRBJ2-3, the full variable domain reads DGGITQSPKYLFRKEGQNVTLSCEQNLNHDAMYWYRQDPGQGLRLIYYSQIVNDFQKGDIAEGYSVSREKKESFPLTVTSAQKNPTAFYLCASSIGRSTDTQYFGPGTRLTVL.

The table lists this clone with a few counts. The chain has TRBV5-5 and TRBJ2-3; D gene uncertain. CDR1 and CDR2 (germline): SGHKS, YYEKEE (reference sequence). The CDR3 totals 12 residues. The V and J ends lost 1 base and 4 bases respectively, with 4 bases between them. CDR3: CASSLTADTQYF. The CDR3 DNA is TGTGCCAGCAGCTTGACTGCAGATACGCAGTATTTT.

The V call is TRBV18, the J call TRBJ1-2, with 10 bases matching TRBD1. Trimming cost V 3 bases and J 4 bases; bases outside gene matches: 8. Germline loops: CDR1 KGHSH, CDR2 LQKENI. This CDR3 is 16 amino acids long. As DNA, the CDR3 is TGTGCCAGCTCACCTATTGGACAGGGGGACTTCTATGGCTACACCTTC. It yields the protein CASSPIGQGDFYGYTF.

The rearrangement links TRBV13 to TRBJ1-4; TRBD1 might be the D (5 bases). The ends were cut back, 0 bases at V and 2 bases at J, with 13 bases in the middle. This CDR3 region has 17 residues. Germline V gene lookup returns CDR1 PRHDT and CDR2 FYEKMQ (reference sequence). CDR3 amino acids: CASSLGRGGATNEKLFF. For the CDR3, the DNA is TGTGCCAGCAGCTTAGGCCGTGGAGGGGCTACTAATGAAAAACTGTTTTTT.

Only one count was recorded for this clone. V usage is TRBV19 and J usage is TRBJ2-7; D remains unclear. The CDR3 sequence is 14 residues long. V lost 0 bases and J lost 3, with 9 bases in between. Germline loops: CDR1 LNHDA, CDR2 SQIVND (reference sequence). The CDR3 is CASSIEAGYYEQYF. The CDR3 nucleotides read TGTGCCAGTAGTATAGAGGCCGGGTACTACGAGCAGTACTTC.